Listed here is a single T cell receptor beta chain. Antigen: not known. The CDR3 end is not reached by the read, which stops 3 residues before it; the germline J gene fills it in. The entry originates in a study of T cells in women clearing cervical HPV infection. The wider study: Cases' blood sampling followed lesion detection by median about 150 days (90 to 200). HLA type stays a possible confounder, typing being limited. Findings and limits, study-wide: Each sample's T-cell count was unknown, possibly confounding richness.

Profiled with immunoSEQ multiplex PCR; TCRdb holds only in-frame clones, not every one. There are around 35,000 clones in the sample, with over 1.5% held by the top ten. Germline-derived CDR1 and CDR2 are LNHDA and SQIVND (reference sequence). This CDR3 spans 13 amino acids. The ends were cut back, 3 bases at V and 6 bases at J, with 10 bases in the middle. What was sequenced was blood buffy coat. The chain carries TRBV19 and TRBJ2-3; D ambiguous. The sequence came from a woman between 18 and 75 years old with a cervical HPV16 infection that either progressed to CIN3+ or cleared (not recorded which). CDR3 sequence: CASSIPQRDTQYF. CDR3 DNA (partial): TGTGCCAGTAGTATTCCCCAACGGGATACG.